The 16 T cell receptor beta chains below come from one sample, sequenced in a study of blood T cell repertoires in COVID-19. Profiled with immunoSEQ multiplex PCR; TCRdb holds only in-frame clones, not every one. Among about 170,000 clones listed, around 92% were seen once. The sample was peripheral blood. Receptor source: a man younger than 45 with COVID-19, enrolled during active disease.

The V call is TRBV5-1, the J call TRBJ2-3, with 8 nucleotides matching TRBD2. The V segment lost 2 bases and the J segment 2 bases; nucleotides outside the gene matches: 4. Looked up from germline, CDR1 is SGHRS and CDR2 is YFSETQ. The CDR3 totals 15 residues. CDR3 residues: CASSFFGRVTDTQYF. The CDR3 nucleotides are TGCGCCAGCAGCTTCTTCGGGAGGGTCACAGATACGCAGTATTTT.

The CDR3 is CASSVSTGGDQPQHF. The CDR3 DNA sequence: TGTGCCAGCAGCGTATCAACAGGGGGCGATCAGCCCCAGCATTTT. The V call is TRBV9, the J call TRBJ1-5; 9 bases are a match to TRBD1. In germline, CDR1 is SGDLS, CDR2 YYNGEE. Trimming removed 1 base from V and 5 bases from J; junction bases left unmatched: 4. The CDR3 has 15 amino acids. The variable domain in full, completed from reference TRBV9 and TRBJ1-5, reads DSGVTQTPKHLITATGQRVTLRCSPRSGDLSVYWYQQSLDQGLQFLIQYYNGEERAKGNILERFSAQQFPDLHSELNLSSLELGDSALYFCASSVSTGGDQPQHFGDGTRLSIL.

The chain has TRBV11-2 and TRBJ1-4; TRBD1 might be the D (5 bases). Germline V gene sequence: CDR1 SGHAT, CDR2 FQNNGV. This CDR3 has 14 amino acids. Deletions cut 5 bases from V and 9 bases from J, with 16 bases between. The CDR3 nucleotides are TGTGCCAGCAGCGACCAGGGCTCCATTCAAAAACTGTTTTTT. This gives the protein CASSDQGSIQKLFF.

This chain links TRBV5-1 with TRBJ2-6; TRBD2 matches 11 bases. In germline, CDR1 is SGHRS, CDR2 YFSETQ. The CDR3 runs 17 residues. J lost 3 bases, V lost 0 bases, and 2 bases had no gene match. The CDR3 nucleotides are TGCGCCAGCAGCTTGGTACTAGCGGGAGTTGGGGCCAACGTCCTGACTTTC. Protein product: CASSLVLAGVGANVLTF.

The CDR3: CASSRSSGRATDTQYF. DNA of the CDR3: TGTGCCAGCAGCCGATCTAGCGGGAGGGCCACAGATACGCAGTATTTT. The chain is built from TRBV6-6 and TRBJ2-3, with TRBD2 matching 12 bases. The CDR3 covers 16 residues. Germline V gives CDR1 MNHNY, CDR2 SVGAGI (reference sequence). V lost 6 bases to trimming and J lost 2 bases; unmatched junction nucleotides: 6.

This clone was detected only once. The genes are TRBV7-2 and TRBJ1-3, with D possibly being TRBD1 (5 bases). The CDR3 has 13 amino acids. Trimming shortened V by 8 bases and J by 4 bases, and 12 bases separated the two germline ends. The V gene's germline CDR1 is SGHTA and CDR2 FQGNSA. The CDR3: CASGSGGGNTIYF. The DNA of the CDR3 is TGTGCCAGCGGCAGCGGGGGGGGAAACACCATATATTTT.

The chain combines TRBV9 with TRBJ2-2; the D is unclear. This CDR3 is 16 amino acids long. V lost 2 bases to trimming and J lost 0 bases, with 11 bases between them. The V gene's germline CDR1 is SGDLS and CDR2 YYNGEE. The CDR3 loop is CASSVTDLSNTGELFF. The CDR3 DNA follows: TGTGCCAGCAGCGTCACAGATCTCTCGAACACCGGGGAGCTGTTTTTT.

The chain recombines TRBV19 with TRBJ1-2; 12 nucleotides match TRBD1. Germline CDR1 and CDR2: LNHDA and SQIVND (reference sequence). The CDR3 extends over 14 amino acids. V was clipped by 6 bases and J by 8 bases; unmatched bases: 7. The CDR3 region has the DNA TGTGCCAGTAGCCTGGGACAGGGGGCTGAGGGCTACACCTTC. It translates to CASSLGQGAEGYTF.

Notes on this clone: Additional DNA sequences in this sample encode the identical CDR3. The rearrangement joins TRBV7-9 to TRBJ2-3; the match to TRBD2 covers 7 bases. The J segment lost 2 bases and the V segment lost 0 bases, leaving 2 bases of the junction unmatched. Germline values: CDR1 SEHNR, CDR2 FQNEAQ (reference sequence). The CDR3 is 15 residues long. The CDR3 nucleotides read TGTGCCAGCAGCTTAGCTCTAGCGGTCACAGATACGCAGTATTTT. Translated, it gives CASSLALAVTDTQYF.

This chain connects TRBV6-5 to TRBJ2-3, with 9 bases lining up with TRBD1. V gave up 6 bases and J gave up 0 bases; unmatched junction bases: 4. The germline V gene has CDR1 MNHEY and CDR2 SVGAGI. The CDR3 has 15 residues. Here the CDR3 reads CASRTDRGSTDTQYF. The CDR3 DNA follows: TGTGCCAGCAGGACGGACAGGGGCAGCACAGATACGCAGTATTTT.

The chain joins TRBV27 to TRBJ2-1, with D perhaps matching TRBD1 (6 bases). Germline assignment: CDR1 MNHEY and CDR2 SMNVEV (reference sequence). The CDR3 loop spans 14 amino acids. V was clipped by 4 bases and J by 7 bases, with 14 bases between them. The CDR3 DNA is TGTGCCAGCAGTTCTCGGGACATTCAGAATGAGCAGTTCTTC. Translation: CASSSRDIQNEQFF.

This clone occurred once. V gene TRBV28 combines with J gene TRBJ2-7; D unresolved. V gave up 2 bases and J gave up 0 bases, with 11 bases separating them. Germline V gene sequence: CDR1 MDHEN, CDR2 SYDVKM. This CDR3 has 15 amino acids. This CDR3 reads CASSLGTASSYEQYF. DNA for the CDR3: TGTGCCAGCAGTTTAGGTACAGCCTCCTCCTACGAGCAGTACTTC.

The CDR3 DNA follows: TGTGCCAGCAGCGTAAAGGCGACTACCGGGTGGGGCGAGCAGTACTTC. Protein sequence: CASSVKATTGWGEQYF. The chain combines TRBV9 with TRBJ2-7; D perhaps matches TRBD2 (5 bases). Germline-derived CDR1 and CDR2 are SGDLS and YYNGEE. V was clipped by 1 base and J by 6 bases, with 20 bases between them. The CDR3 has 16 amino acids.

This clone was seen only once. Its ends do not fully match the called genes, so a read error is possible. This sequence joins TRBV3-1 (or the pseudogene TRBV3-2) and TRBJ1-6; no clear D gene. The germline V gene encodes CDR1 LGHDT and CDR2 YNNKEL (reference sequence). The CDR3 covers 13 residues. DNA for the CDR3: TGCGCCAGCAGCCCTGGACTGGAATCACCCCTCCACTTT. It codes for CASSPGLESPLHF.

The V gene is TRBV5-1, the J gene TRBJ1-4, with D tentatively TRBD1 (6 bases). V was cut by 4 bases and J by 8 bases, with 15 bases left in between. Germline CDR1 reads SGHRS; CDR2 reads YFSETQ. The CDR3 contains 14 residues. CDR3 DNA sequence: TGCGCCAGCAGCCCGGGGGGGCGAGGCGAAAAACTGTTTTTT. Its protein is CASSPGGRGEKLFF.

This clone has only one observation. This chain joins TRBV7-2 and TRBJ1-2; 10 nucleotides line up with TRBD1. The J segment lost 4 bases and the V segment lost 6 bases, leaving 8 bases of the junction unmatched. The CDR3 sequence is 15 residues long. Per the germline V gene, CDR1 is SGHTA and CDR2 is FQGNSA. CDR3 bases: TGTGCCAGCAGTCTAGGTGACAGGGGGCCCTATGGCTACACCTTC. Translating gives CASSLGDRGPYGYTF.